The text below deals with one T cell receptor (beta chain). What it recognizes is unknown. This specimen belongs to a study of OX40 agonist ivuxolimab in advanced cancers. Some clones are missing from TCRdb's copy, which holds only in-frame ones; the method was immunoSEQ multiplex PCR. The table includes 50,000 to 55,000 clones, 87% detected once. Findings of the study overall: By week 6 at 0.1 to 3.0 mg/kg, blood CD4+ and CD8+ T cells had expanded clonally.

Here the sequenced sample was CD4+ or CD8+ T cells sorted from blood, taken in a trial of the OX40 agonist ivuxolimab. The sequence was collected from an adult with an advanced solid tumor such as melanoma, head and neck, liver or kidney cancer.

DNA of the CDR3: TGTGCCAGCAGCTTAAAAGGAGGTCGGGGGGAAAATCAGCCCCAGCATTTT. Translation: CASSLKGGRGENQPQHF. This chain links TRBV7-8 with TRBJ1-5; D is possibly TRBD1 (5 bases). Trimming pared 2 bases from V and 4 bases from J, leaving 18 bases between. The germline V gene has CDR1 SGHVS and CDR2 FQNEAQ. The CDR3 consists of 17 residues.